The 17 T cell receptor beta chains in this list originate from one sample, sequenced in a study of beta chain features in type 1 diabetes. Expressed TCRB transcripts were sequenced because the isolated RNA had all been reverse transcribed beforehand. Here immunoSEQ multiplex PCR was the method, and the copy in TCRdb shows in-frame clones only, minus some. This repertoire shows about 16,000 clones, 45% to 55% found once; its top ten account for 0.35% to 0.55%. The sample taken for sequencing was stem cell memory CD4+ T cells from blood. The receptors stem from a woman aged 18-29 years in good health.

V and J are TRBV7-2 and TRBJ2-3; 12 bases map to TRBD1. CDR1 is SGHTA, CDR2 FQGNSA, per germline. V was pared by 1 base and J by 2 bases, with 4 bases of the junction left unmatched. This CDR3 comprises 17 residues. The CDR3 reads CASSLVGTGGLTDTQYF. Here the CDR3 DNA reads TGTGCCAGCAGCTTAGTAGGGACAGGGGGCCTCACAGATACGCAGTATTTT.

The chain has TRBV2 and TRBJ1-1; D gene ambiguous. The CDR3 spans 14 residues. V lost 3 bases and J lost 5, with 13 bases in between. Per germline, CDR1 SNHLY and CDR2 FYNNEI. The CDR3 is CASSDRTTGTEAFF. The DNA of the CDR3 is TGTGCCAGCAGTGATCGGACGACGGGGACTGAAGCTTTCTTT.

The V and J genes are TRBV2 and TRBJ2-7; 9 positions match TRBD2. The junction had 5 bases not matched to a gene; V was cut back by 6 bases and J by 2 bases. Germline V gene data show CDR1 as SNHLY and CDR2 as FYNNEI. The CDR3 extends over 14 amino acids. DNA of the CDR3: TGTGCCAGCAGGACTAGCGGAAGGACCTACGAGCAGTACTTC. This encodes CASRTSGRTYEQYF.

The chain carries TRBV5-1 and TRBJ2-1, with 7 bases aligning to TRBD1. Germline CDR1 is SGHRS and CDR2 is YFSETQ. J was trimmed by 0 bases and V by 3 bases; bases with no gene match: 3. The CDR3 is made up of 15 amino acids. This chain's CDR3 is CASSSGQNSYNEQFF. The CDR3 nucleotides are TGCGCCAGCAGCTCGGGACAGAACTCCTACAATGAGCAGTTCTTC.

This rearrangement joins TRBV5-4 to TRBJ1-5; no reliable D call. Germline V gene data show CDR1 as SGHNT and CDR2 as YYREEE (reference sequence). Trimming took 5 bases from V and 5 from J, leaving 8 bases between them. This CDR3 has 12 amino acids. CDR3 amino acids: CASRRDDQPQHF. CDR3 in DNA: TGTGCCAGCAGAAGAGATGATCAGCCCCAGCATTTT.

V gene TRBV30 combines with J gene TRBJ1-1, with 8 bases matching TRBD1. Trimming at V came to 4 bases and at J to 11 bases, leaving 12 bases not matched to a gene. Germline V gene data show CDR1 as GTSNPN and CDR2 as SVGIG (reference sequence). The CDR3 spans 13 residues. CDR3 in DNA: TGTGCCTGGAATTCCCAGGGGGCCTCTGTGGCTTTCTTT. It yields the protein CAWNSQGASVAFF.

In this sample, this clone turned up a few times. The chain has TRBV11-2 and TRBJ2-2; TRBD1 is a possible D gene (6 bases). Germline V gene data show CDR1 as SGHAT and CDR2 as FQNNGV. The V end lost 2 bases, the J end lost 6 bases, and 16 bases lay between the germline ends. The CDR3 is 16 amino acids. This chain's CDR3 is CASSLIIRGYAGELFF. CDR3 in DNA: TGTGCCAGCAGCTTAATCATCAGGGGATACGCCGGGGAGCTGTTTTTT.

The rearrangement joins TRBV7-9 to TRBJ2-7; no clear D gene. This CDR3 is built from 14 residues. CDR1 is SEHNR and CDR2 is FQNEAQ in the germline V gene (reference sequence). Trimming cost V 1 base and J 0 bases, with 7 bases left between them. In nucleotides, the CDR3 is TGTGCCAGCAGCTTAGGTCCGAGCTCCTACGAGCAGTACTTC. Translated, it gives CASSLGPSSYEQYF.

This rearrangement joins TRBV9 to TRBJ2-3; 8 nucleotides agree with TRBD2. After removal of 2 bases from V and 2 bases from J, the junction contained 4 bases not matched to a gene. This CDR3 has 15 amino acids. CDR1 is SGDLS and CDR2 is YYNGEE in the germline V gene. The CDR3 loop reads CASSVAGGLTDTQYF. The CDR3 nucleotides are TGTGCCAGCAGCGTTGCGGGAGGCCTCACAGATACGCAGTATTTT.

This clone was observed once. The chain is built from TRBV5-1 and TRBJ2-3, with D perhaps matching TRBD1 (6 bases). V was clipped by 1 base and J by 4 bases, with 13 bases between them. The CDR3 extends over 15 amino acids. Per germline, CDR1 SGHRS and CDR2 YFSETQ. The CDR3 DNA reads TGCGCCAGCAGCTTGACGCAGGGGCGCGCAGATACGCAGTATTTT. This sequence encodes CASSLTQGRADTQYF. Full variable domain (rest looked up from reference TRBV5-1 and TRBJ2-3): KAGVTQTPRYLIKTRGQQVTLSCSPISGHRSVSWYQQTPGQGLQFLFEYFSETQRNKGNFPGRFSGRQFSNSRSEMNVSTLELGDSALYLCASSLTQGRADTQYFGPGTRLTVL.

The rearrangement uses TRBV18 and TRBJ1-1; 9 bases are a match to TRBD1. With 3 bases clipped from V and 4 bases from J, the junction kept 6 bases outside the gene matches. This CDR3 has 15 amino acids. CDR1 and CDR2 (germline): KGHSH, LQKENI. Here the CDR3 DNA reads TGTGCCAGCTCACCGCCACAGGGGGCCTTCACTGAAGCTTTCTTT. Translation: CASSPPQGAFTEAFF.

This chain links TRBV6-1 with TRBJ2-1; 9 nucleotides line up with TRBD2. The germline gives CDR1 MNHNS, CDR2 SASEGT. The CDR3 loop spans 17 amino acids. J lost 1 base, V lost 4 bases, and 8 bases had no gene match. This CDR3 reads CASSAGTSSFSYNEQFF. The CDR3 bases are TGTGCCAGCAGTGCCGGGACTAGCAGCTTTTCCTACAATGAGCAGTTCTTC.

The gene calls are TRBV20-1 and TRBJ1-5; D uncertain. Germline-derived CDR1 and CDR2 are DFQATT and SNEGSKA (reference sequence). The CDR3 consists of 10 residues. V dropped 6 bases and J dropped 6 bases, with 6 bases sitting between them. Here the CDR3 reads CSAGSQPQHF. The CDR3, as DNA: TGCAGTGCCGGGAGTCAGCCCCAGCATTTT.

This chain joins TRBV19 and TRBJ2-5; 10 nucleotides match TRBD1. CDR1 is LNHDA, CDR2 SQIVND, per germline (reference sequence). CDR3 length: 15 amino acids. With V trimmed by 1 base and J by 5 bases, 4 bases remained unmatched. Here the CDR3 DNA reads TGTGCCAGTAGTATAGCGACAGGGGGCGGGGAGACCCAGTACTTC. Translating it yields CASSIATGGGETQYF.

CDR3 nucleotides: TGTGCCAGCAGTGAAGCTAGCGGCTACAATGAGCAGTTCTTC. Translating gives CASSEASGYNEQFF. The chain joins TRBV6-1 to TRBJ2-1; D might be TRBD2 (6 bases). Trimming pared 0 bases from V and 3 bases from J, leaving 6 bases between. The CDR3 extends over 14 amino acids. Germline values: CDR1 MNHNS, CDR2 SASEGT.

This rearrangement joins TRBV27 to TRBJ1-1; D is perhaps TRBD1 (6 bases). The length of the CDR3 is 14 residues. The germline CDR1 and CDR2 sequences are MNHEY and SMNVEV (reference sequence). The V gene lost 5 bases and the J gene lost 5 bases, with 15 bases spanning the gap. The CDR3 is CASSQGPGGTEAFF. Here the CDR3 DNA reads TGTGCCAGCAGTCAGGGGCCGGGTGGGACTGAAGCTTTCTTT.

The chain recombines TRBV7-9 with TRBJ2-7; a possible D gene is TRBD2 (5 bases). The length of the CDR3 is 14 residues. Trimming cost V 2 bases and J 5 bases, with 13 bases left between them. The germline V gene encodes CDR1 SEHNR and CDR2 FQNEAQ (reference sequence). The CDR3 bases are TGTGCCAGCAGCTTATCCGGGAAGTGGGACGAGCAGTACTTC. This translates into CASSLSGKWDEQYF.